This TCR beta chain was captured in a study of CD8+CD57+ T cells in acquired aplastic anemia. Study-level information: The average for DNA from sorted CD4+ and CD8+ cells was 3 to 3.5 ug. Among healthy donors, CD4+ cells averaged around 11 million reads.

Findings of the study overall: Patients and controls were found to share 25 to 30 CD8+ CDR3 sequences. Simpson's diversity of CD8+ cells was not significantly different in patients compared with controls.

Germline CDR1 reads LNHNV; CDR2 reads YYDKDF (reference sequence). The CDR3 runs to 17 residues. V lost 0 bases and J 1 base, leaving 15 bases between the germline ends. With regard to this clonotype: The antigen is unknown.

TCR beta VDJ and CDR3 profiling used genomic DNA as template. TCRdb independently ran MiXCR on the reads; one entry per CDR3 protein. The table records fewer than 250,000 distinct CDR3 sequences, roughly half of them present only once. V is TRBV15 and J is TRBJ1-1, with D perhaps TRBD1 (5 bases). The source of this sequence is a human donor in good health, serving as a control. The sample was sorted CD4+, CD8+, or CD8+CD57+ T cells (not recorded which) from PBMCs. CDR3 amino acids: CATSREGRVEKNTEAFF. In DNA, the CDR3 is TGTGCCACCAGCAGAGAGGGCAGGGTGGAAAAGAACACTGAAGCTTTCTTT.